Listed here are 24 T cell receptor beta chains from one sample, sequenced in a study of T-cell memory formation after mild COVID-19 (dated by TCRdb to the early 2020s). Preparation of the library involved 5' RACE. Data came from an Illumina NovaSeq 6000. Using fastp trimming at Q25 and MiXCR clonotype assembly, TCRdb reanalyzed the public sequencing data and kept in-frame beta chains. Rows with one shared CDR3 protein collapse into an entry with the most common genes and DNA. Across this sample there are a few hundred thousand distinct CDR3 sequences, with 15% to 20% seen only once. Around a fifth of the sample is taken by the ten largest. Input material: PBMCs or a T cell subset sorted from them (not recorded which). Every receptor here comes from a man younger than 35 who had mild COVID-19 (a few samples of this study predate the infection). The sample titles of this study are shuffled in the database, so cell type and time point are left out; the donor was told from shared clones.

This chain connects TRBV18 to TRBJ2-1; possible D gene TRBD1, 5 bases. CDR1 is KGHSH, CDR2 LQKENI, per germline. The CDR3 extends over 15 amino acids. Trimming took 0 bases from V and 6 from J, leaving 12 bases between them. The CDR3 nucleotides read TGTGCCAGCTCACCACCGGAACTTCAGGGCAATGAGCAGTTCTTC. Translated, it gives CASSPPELQGNEQFF.

The sample holds a few counts of this clonotype. The rearrangement joins TRBV11-2 to TRBJ2-5; D possibly uses TRBD1 or TRBD2 (6 bases each). Germline V CDR1 and CDR2: SGHAT, FQNNGV. Trimming took off 4 bases at V and 5 bases at J, with 14 bases between the two ends. The CDR3 has 14 residues. The DNA of the CDR3 is TGTGCCAGCAGCTCCTGGGGGGCGAGGGAGACCCAGTACTTC. Translating gives CASSSWGARETQYF. Combining the CDR3 with reference TRBV11-2 and TRBJ2-5 gives the whole variable domain EAGVAQSPRYKIIEKRQSVAFWCNPISGHATLYWYQQILGQGPKLLIQFQNNGVVDDSQLPKDRFSAERLKGVDSTLKIQPAKLEDSAVYLCASSSWGARETQYFGPGTRLLVL.

The chain is built from TRBV27 and TRBJ2-1; 7 bases align to TRBD1. The germline V gene has CDR1 MNHEY and CDR2 SMNVEV (reference sequence). The junction had 15 bases not matched to a gene; V was cut back by 3 bases and J by 10 bases. CDR3 size: 16 residues. The CDR3 DNA reads as TGTGCCAGCAGTTTCTACGATCCACCCGGACAGGCCGAGCAGTTCTTC. Translating gives CASSFYDPPGQAEQFF.

The table lists this clonotype with many counts. The genes are TRBV12-3 or TRBV12-4 and TRBJ2-5; D remains unclear. This CDR3 has 13 amino acids. Trimming pared 3 bases from V and 0 bases from J, leaving 5 bases between. The CDR3 DNA reads TGTGCCAGCAGTTTCCGGGACCAAGAGACCCAGTACTTC. Amino acids: CASSFRDQETQYF.

The chain has TRBV4-1 and TRBJ2-4, with D possibly being TRBD2 (5 bases). This CDR3 has 13 residues. Germline assignment: CDR1 MGHRA and CDR2 YSYEKL. Trimming took off 8 bases at V and 7 bases at J, with 15 bases between the two ends. In DNA form, the CDR3 reads TGCGCCAGCGGCCCAGACCCGGGGAACATTCAGTACTTC. Residues: CASGPDPGNIQYF.

In its sample, this clonotype was seen a few times. Germline and junction disagree at one end, which may indicate a read error. The V call is TRBV4-1, the J call TRBJ2-3, with D unresolved. CDR1 and CDR2 from the germline V gene are MGHRA and YSYEKL. This CDR3 spans 15 amino acids. CDR3 DNA sequence: TGCGCCAGCAACCAATACGCCACTAGCACAGATACGCAGTATTTT. As protein: CASNQYATSTDTQYF.

The CDR3 spells CATSRDGKSYEQYF. For the CDR3, the DNA is TGTGCCACCAGCAGAGACGGGAAGTCCTACGAGCAGTACTTC. The chain combines TRBV15 with TRBJ2-7, with D perhaps matching TRBD2 (5 bases). V gave up 0 bases and J gave up 1 base, with 7 bases separating them. The CDR3 is 14 residues long. Germline V gene sequence: CDR1 LNHNV, CDR2 YYDKDF (reference sequence).

The chain couples TRBV28 to TRBJ2-5; 10 bases agree with TRBD1. V was clipped by 1 base and J by 1 base; unmatched bases: 3. The germline CDR1 and CDR2 sequences are MDHEN and SYDVKM. This CDR3 is 16 amino acids long. For the CDR3, the DNA is TGTGCCAGCAGTTTATCGGACAGGGGGAGCCAAGAGACCCAGTACTTC. It codes for CASSLSDRGSQETQYF.

The sample holds a few counts of this clonotype. The chain combines TRBV29-1 with TRBJ2-2; D perhaps matches TRBD2 (5 bases). The length of the CDR3 is 15 residues. Trimming removed 5 bases from V and 1 base from J, with 14 bases in between. Germline V gives CDR1 SQVTM, CDR2 ANQGSEA. CDR3 sequence reads: CSVFIRGKNTGELFF. CDR3 nucleotides: TGCAGCGTTTTTATTCGGGGAAAGAACACCGGGGAGCTGTTTTTT.

In its sample, this clonotype was seen a few times. The rearrangement joins TRBV18 to TRBJ2-4, with D maybe TRBD2 (6 bases). The germline V gene has CDR1 KGHSH and CDR2 LQKENI. The CDR3 loop spans 15 amino acids. V shed 3 bases and J shed 1 base, with 10 bases lying between them. CDR3 loop: CASSPPGRAKNIQYF. The CDR3 region has the DNA TGTGCCAGCTCACCCCCAGGGAGGGCCAAAAACATTCAGTACTTC.

This clonotype showed up just a few times. J is TRBJ2-1 and V is TRBV20-1; 12 bases map to TRBD2. This CDR3 is built from 15 residues. The junction had 9 bases not matched to a gene; V was cut back by 5 bases and J by 7 bases. Germline CDR1 DFQATT, CDR2 SNEGSKA (reference sequence). The CDR3 region is CSADLLAGGRNEQFF. CDR3 bases: TGCAGTGCTGACCTACTAGCGGGGGGCAGAAATGAGCAGTTCTTC.

The chain combines TRBV6-1 with TRBJ1-1; D is uncertain. The CDR3 contains 13 residues. The V and J ends lost 6 bases and 1 base respectively, with 9 bases between them. Per germline, CDR1 MNHNS and CDR2 SASEGT. The CDR3 reads CASSESRNTEAFF. In DNA, the CDR3 is TGTGCCAGCAGCGAATCGAGGAACACTGAAGCTTTCTTT.

The chain has TRBV12-3 or TRBV12-4 and TRBJ2-5; TRBD1 matches 9 bases. V trimming: 6 bases; J trimming: 2 bases; junction bases outside the gene matches: 7. CDR3 length equals 15 residues. The CDR3 reads CASSYGQGLQETQYF. The CDR3 DNA reads TGTGCCAGCAGCTACGGACAGGGGCTACAAGAGACCCAGTACTTC.

The V and J genes are TRBV4-3 and TRBJ1-6; D possibly corresponds to TRBD1 (5 bases). V lost 0 bases and J lost 9, with 15 bases in between. The V gene's germline CDR1 is LGHNA and CDR2 YSLEER. CDR3 length equals 16 residues. The CDR3 coding sequence is TGCGCCAGCAGCCAAGATTCTACCGGAAGGGGTTCACCCCTCCACTTT. Amino acid sequence: CASSQDSTGRGSPLHF.

Only a few counts were recorded for this clonotype. This chain joins TRBV4-1 and TRBJ1-6; no firm D call. The CDR3 is 15 residues long. The germline V gene has CDR1 MGHRA and CDR2 YSYEKL. V was trimmed by 4 bases and J by 8 bases, leaving 15 bases between them. The CDR3 DNA follows: TGCGCCAGCAGCCCTTCCGGGAGGGTGGATTCACCCCTCCACTTT. Encoded protein: CASSPSGRVDSPLHF.

This clonotype was observed a handful of times. The chain joins TRBV7-6 to TRBJ2-1, with 12 nucleotides matching TRBD2. CDR1 is SGHVS and CDR2 is FNYEAQ in the germline V gene. J was trimmed by 6 bases and V by 1 base; bases with no gene match: 7. There are 17 residues in the CDR3. CDR3 in amino acids: CASSLVASGGAINEQFF. In nucleotides, the CDR3 is TGTGCCAGCAGCTTAGTGGCTAGCGGGGGGGCTATCAATGAGCAGTTCTTC.

This clonotype was picked up a small number of times. The chain couples TRBV7-2 to TRBJ1-2, with 10 bases fitting TRBD1. Germline V gene lookup returns CDR1 SGHTA and CDR2 FQGNSA. This CDR3 has 16 amino acids. V shed 1 base, J shed 8 bases, and the junction held 10 bases outside the gene matches. DNA of the CDR3: TGTGCCAGCAGCTTAGTTGGGTGGGACAGGGGAAGGGGCTACACCTTC. The encoded protein is CASSLVGWDRGRGYTF.

A few counts support this clonotype. This chain connects TRBV2 to TRBJ1-1; D may be TRBD1 (6 bases). The CDR3 sequence is 15 residues long. The germline CDR1 and CDR2 sequences are SNHLY and FYNNEI. Trimming took 5 bases from V and 3 from J, leaving 16 bases between them. CDR3 amino acids: CASSPRQVRDTEAFF. The CDR3 DNA reads as TGTGCCAGCAGTCCTCGACAGGTTAGGGACACTGAAGCTTTCTTT.

This rearrangement joins TRBV10-3 to TRBJ2-1, with a tentative D call TRBD1 (5 bases). There are 14 residues in the CDR3. CDR1 is ENHRY and CDR2 is SYGVKD in the germline V gene. With 3 bases removed from V and 3 bases from J, the gap between germline ends came to 9 bases. Here the CDR3 reads CAISDRVGYNEQFF. DNA for the CDR3: TGTGCCATCAGTGACAGGGTAGGCTACAATGAGCAGTTCTTC.

The table lists this clonotype with a few counts. This chain links TRBV19 with TRBJ2-1; D is possibly TRBD2 (5 bases). The length of the CDR3 is 13 residues. The V end lost 5 bases, the J end lost 10 bases, and 15 bases lay between the germline ends. CDR1 and CDR2 from the germline V gene are LNHDA and SQIVND (reference sequence). For the CDR3, the DNA is TGTGCCAGTAGTTTTGAGGGCCTCCAAGAGCAGTTCTTC. It encodes CASSFEGLQEQFF.

V and J are TRBV20-1 and TRBJ2-5, with D possibly being TRBD2 (7 bases). In germline, CDR1 is DFQATT, CDR2 SNEGSKA (reference sequence). Trimming took off 1 base at V and 0 bases at J, with 12 bases between the two ends. CDR3 length: 15 amino acids. The CDR3 sequence: CSARVRGADQETQYF. CDR3 in DNA: TGCAGTGCTAGAGTACGGGGGGCCGACCAAGAGACCCAGTACTTC.

This clonotype was found many times. The V gene is TRBV12-3 or TRBV12-4, the J gene TRBJ2-1, with 9 bases fitting TRBD1. V lost 8 bases to trimming and J lost 5 bases; unmatched junction nucleotides: 13. The CDR3 loop spans 16 amino acids. CDR3 nucleotide sequence: TGTGCCAGCGGCGCGCGGGACAGGGAATTACACAATGAGCAGTTCTTC. This gives the protein CASGARDRELHNEQFF.

This clonotype was found many times. This sequence joins TRBV5-1 and TRBJ2-7, with D maybe TRBD1 (6 bases). Germline CDR1 SGHRS, CDR2 YFSETQ. The length of the CDR3 is 14 residues. The germline V and J ends were trimmed by 0 bases and 5 bases, with 12 bases remaining between them. DNA for the CDR3: TGCGCCAGCAGCTTGGGGGACACAGGGAACGAGCAGTACTTC. Translation gives CASSLGDTGNEQYF.

V usage is TRBV7-3 and J usage is TRBJ2-1; 12 bases line up with TRBD2. The CDR3 is made up of 13 amino acids. The germline CDR1 and CDR2 sequences are SGHTA and FQGTGA. V lost 7 bases and J lost 9; bases outside the gene matches: 4. The CDR3 DNA follows: TGTGCCAGCACCTTGGGACTAGCGGGTGAGCAGTTCTTC. Protein: CASTLGLAGEQFF. Based on the CDR3 plus reference TRBV7-3 and TRBJ2-1, the full variable domain is GAGVSQTPSNKVTEKGKYVELRCDPISGHTALYWYRQSLGQGPEFLIYFQGTGAADDSGLPNDRFFAVRPEGSVSTLKIQRTERGDSAVYLCASTLGLAGEQFFGPGTRLTVL.